The clone carrying this TCR beta chain was seen at least ten times. Its target is not known. The data stem from a study of CD8 T cells in ankylosing spondylitis. The study, taken as a whole, reports: Certain motif variants had earlier been reported in reactive arthritis synovial fluid and blood. In ankylosing spondylitis blood, a motif of several highly homologous TCR beta variants appeared characteristic.

The ends were cut back, 8 bases at V and 8 bases at J, with 18 bases in the middle. CDR1 and CDR2 (germline): SGHAT, FQNNGV. The CDR3 covers 14 residues. TCRdb itself ran the 5' RACE reads through MiXCR, one entry per CDR3 protein. The table includes about 540,000 distinct CDR3 sequences, 12% detected once. Sequenced input: blood, either unsorted or a sorted T cell fraction (not recorded which). The TCR comes from a male donor with ankylosing spondylitis. The rearrangement uses TRBV11-2 and TRBJ1-4; D is uncertain. This chain's CDR3 is CASQPTGHGEKLFF. For the CDR3, the DNA is TGTGCCAGCCAGCCAACGGGCCACGGGGAAAAACTGTTTTTT.